Included here is one T cell receptor beta chain sequence, with context. No cognate antigen has been identified for it. No qualities accompany the bases; no much larger clone lies one base away. The data were obtained in a study of T cell responses to AZD1222 COVID-19 vaccine (TCRdb year 2021). General notes on the study: AZD1222 recipients given second doses at about 4 weeks or at about 12 weeks were pooled, since spike-specific TCR depth and breadth were not found to differ between the two schedules. A total of about 250 trial participants underwent TCR sequencing, of whom nearly 210 had received two doses of AZD1222 and around 26 had received two doses of the MenACWY control vaccine. Trial participants were enrolled into age subgroups of 18-55, 56-69 and 70-plus years, which contained approximately 150, 28 and 58 TCR-sequenced participants, respectively. Here is what the overall study found, with its caveats: After two AZD1222 doses, both the breadth and the depth of spike-specific TCRs were significantly higher than at day 0 and than in MenACWY recipients. Vaccine-associated CD4 TCRs spanned the whole spike protein, with dominant responses in regions 160-218 and 743-854. Conclusions about previously exposed vaccinees are limited, since just 6 or 7 AZD1222 recipients were seropositive for SARS-CoV-2 at baseline. Participants were mostly white British and included more females than males, and it was suggested by the authors that clonal diversity may have been underestimated. In the small 56-69-year group, the increase in depth fell short of significance, most likely because of low power. Because no day 14 peak-response samples were available, the repertoires could be characterized only after the peak T cell response. Epitopes outside the regions mutated in the B.1.351 and B.1.1.7 variants were reportedly recognized by nearly half of the unique spike-specific TCRs.

V is clipped by 3 bases and J by 6 bases, and the sequence between their germline boundaries is 16 bases long. From the cysteine up to the phenylalanine, the CDR3 has a length of 15 residues. CDR3 DNA only is kept here, 45 bases in frame from base 1. CDR1 SGHRS and CDR2 YFSETQ are derived from the germline V gene. This specimen's time point label, per the study, means: baseline before first vaccination. Vaccinee samples were obtained from the UK trials COV001 and COV002, which included a single-blind randomized controlled phase 2/3 trial of AZD1222 (ChAdOx1 nCoV-19) in healthy adults. Trial participant PBMC samples were collected at day 0 and day 28 after the second dose for TCRbeta chain sequencing. The CDR3 regions of human TCRbeta chains were analyzed by immunosequencing. For the original study's pipeline: TCRs in the repertoires were matched against a reference library of SARS-CoV-2-specific TCRs that had been generated with the MIRA antigen-specificity platform. Breadth was defined as the fraction of unique TCRs that were SARS-CoV-2-associated, and depth was defined as the fraction of total T cells that were SARS-CoV-2-associated. Using the MIRA data, each spike-specific TCR was assigned both to the spike region to which the TCR was reactive and to a CD4 or CD8 class. Log10-transformed breadth and depth values were compared by one-way ANOVA with Sidak's multiple comparisons tests. TCRdb limited this immuneACCESS table to in-frame rearrangements with V and J called. A share of clones is missing; checked studies link under half to unresolved V genes, and the rest is unexplained. That table is the source of V, J and clone size, and D and trimming were worked out from the DNA. This sample lists under 150,000 clones; just under 95% were detected once. The ten largest clones represent over 2.5% of the sample.

The clonotype originates from an adult in good health. Recombination linked TRBV5-1 to TRBJ2-1; TRBD2 is a weak D gene call, 5 bases matching. This specimen was peripheral blood, taken on day 0 of AZD1222 vaccination. The CDR3 amino acid sequence is: CASSSRISGFNEQFF. The base sequence is TGCGCCAGCAGCTCACGAATAAGCGGTTTCAATGAGCAGTTCTTC.